The 30 T cell receptor beta chains below come from one sample, sequenced in a study of CD8 T cells in ankylosing spondylitis. General study results and limits: Eight highly homologous variants formed a TCR beta motif that appeared characteristic of ankylosing spondylitis blood.

Using its own MiXCR run on the 5' RACE reads, TCRdb lists one record per CDR3 protein. The sample has about 800,000 distinct CDR3 sequences; 12% are singletons. Antigens for these TCRs are unknown. Material: blood, either unsorted or a sorted T cell fraction (not recorded which). All receptors derive from a male donor with ankylosing spondylitis.

This clonotype appeared a few times. V is TRBV4-2 and J is TRBJ2-7; D possibly corresponds to TRBD2 (6 bases). The length of the CDR3 is 15 residues. CDR1 and CDR2 (germline): LGHNA, YNFKEQ. The ends were cut back, 0 bases at V and 2 bases at J, with 11 bases in the middle. The CDR3 DNA follows: TGTGCCAGCAGCCAAGATCATGGGGGGACCTACGAGCAGTACTTC. It encodes CASSQDHGGTYEQYF.

This clonotype was observed a few times. J is TRBJ2-5 and V is TRBV4-1, with D perhaps TRBD2 (5 bases). The V end was cut by 4 bases, the J end by 2 bases, with 17 bases between. The CDR3 has 16 residues. Per germline, CDR1 MGHRA and CDR2 YSYEKL. The CDR3 sequence is CASSRHRRGGQETQYF. Here the CDR3 DNA reads TGCGCCAGCAGCCGACACCGAAGAGGAGGACAAGAGACCCAGTACTTC.

The chain uses TRBV20-1 and TRBJ1-2; D remains unclear. Germline values: CDR1 DFQATT, CDR2 SNEGSKA (reference sequence). Trimming took off 5 bases at V and 0 bases at J, with 7 bases between the two ends. This CDR3 comprises 12 residues. CDR3 amino acids: CSALMANYGYTF. CDR3 bases: TGCAGTGCTTTAATGGCTAACTATGGCTACACCTTC.

This clonotype was seen repeatedly, ten times or more. J is TRBJ1-3 and V is TRBV4-3, with a possible D match to TRBD1 (6 bases). The germline V gene encodes CDR1 LGHNA and CDR2 YSLEER. The V and J ends lost 1 base and 3 bases respectively, with 13 bases between them. The CDR3 has 16 residues. CDR3 sequence: CASSQVSTGDGNTIYF. DNA for the CDR3: TGCGCCAGCAGCCAAGTTTCGACAGGAGATGGAAACACCATATATTTT.

The chain links TRBV7-2 to TRBJ1-2; D might be TRBD1 (6 bases). V shed 6 bases and J shed 5 bases, with 19 bases lying between them. Looked up from germline, CDR1 is SGHTA and CDR2 is FQGNSA. The CDR3 length is 15 residues. The CDR3 sequence: CASSRGSNMVYGYTF. Written as DNA, the CDR3 is TGTGCCAGCAGTAGGGGGAGTAACATGGTATATGGCTACACCTTC.

The chain combines TRBV20-1 with TRBJ1-6; D not resolved. The germline V and J ends were trimmed by 1 base and 6 bases, with 7 bases remaining between them. Looked up from germline, CDR1 is DFQATT and CDR2 is SNEGSKA (reference sequence). The CDR3 totals 13 residues. CDR3 residues: CSARGSTNSPLHF. CDR3 in DNA: TGCAGTGCTAGAGGGAGCACTAATTCACCCCTCCACTTT.

Many counts were recorded for this clonotype. J is TRBJ2-7 and V is TRBV6-1, with a weak D call TRBD1 (5 bases). The CDR3 is 14 residues long. Germline CDR1 is MNHNS and CDR2 is SASEGT. Trimming took 5 bases from V and 7 from J, leaving 18 bases between them. This chain's CDR3 is CASSTDSVSGEQYF. The CDR3 DNA is TGTGCCAGCAGTACAGACAGTGTCTCAGGGGAGCAGTACTTC.

This chain uses TRBV20-1 with TRBJ1-6, with D tentatively TRBD1 (6 bases). V was cut by 1 base and J by 6 bases, with 10 bases left in between. Looked up from germline, CDR1 is DFQATT and CDR2 is SNEGSKA (reference sequence). The CDR3 has 14 residues. The CDR3 sequence is CSARAVRGNSPLHF. CDR3 nucleotide sequence: TGCAGTGCTAGAGCGGTCAGGGGTAATTCACCCCTCCACTTT.

This clonotype was counted a few times. This chain uses TRBV4-2 with TRBJ2-7; perhaps TRBD2 as D (6 bases). The CDR3 has 15 amino acids. The germline V and J ends were trimmed by 4 bases and 5 bases, with 18 bases remaining between them. Germline-derived CDR1 and CDR2 are LGHNA and YNFKEQ. The CDR3: CASSPVHGLAHEQYF. DNA for the CDR3: TGTGCCAGCAGCCCGGTCCACGGGCTAGCGCACGAGCAGTACTTC.

The chain couples TRBV20-1 to TRBJ2-1, with 9 positions matching TRBD1. Germline-derived CDR1 and CDR2 are DFQATT and SNEGSKA (reference sequence). The CDR3 spans 18 residues. Unmatched junction bases numbered 9, after V lost 0 bases and J lost 0 bases. The chain's CDR3 is CSARDRDRAWSSYNEQFF. As DNA, the CDR3 is TGCAGTGCTAGAGATCGGGACAGGGCATGGAGCTCCTACAATGAGCAGTTCTTC.

This chain uses TRBV7-9 with TRBJ1-2, with TRBD1 matching 7 bases. Looked up from germline, CDR1 is SEHNR and CDR2 is FQNEAQ (reference sequence). The V gene end was trimmed by 5 bases and the J gene end by 7 bases; junction bases not matched to a gene: 16. This CDR3 is 16 amino acids long. CDR3 bases: TGTGCCAGCAGCCTAGAGCTGCTGGGTGACAGGGCTGGCTACACCTTC. Amino acid sequence: CASSLELLGDRAGYTF.

CDR3 loop: CASSFKWPAHEQYF. The CDR3 coding sequence is TGTGCCAGCAGTTTTAAGTGGCCAGCACACGAGCAGTACTTC. This sequence joins TRBV12-3 or TRBV12-4 and TRBJ2-7; no clear D gene. V was pared by 3 bases and J by 5 bases, with 14 bases between. CDR3 size: 14 residues.

This clonotype has ten or more counts. The genes are TRBV5-6 and TRBJ1-5, with 9 nucleotides matching TRBD1. Per the germline V gene, CDR1 is SGHDT and CDR2 is YYEEEE. Losses at the gene ends were 2 bases for V and 9 bases for J; bases not matched to a gene: 6. This CDR3 region has 14 residues. CDR3 amino acids: CASSFGQGTTPQHF. The CDR3 DNA reads as TGTGCCAGCAGCTTTGGACAGGGGACAACGCCCCAGCATTTT.

V usage is TRBV28 and J usage is TRBJ2-6, with TRBD2 matching over 8 bases. The J segment lost 0 bases and the V segment lost 7 bases, leaving 2 bases of the junction unmatched. The CDR3 loop spans 15 amino acids. Germline V CDR1 and CDR2: MDHEN, SYDVKM. The CDR3 nucleotides read TGTGCCAGCACCGGGACTAGCTCTGGGGCCAACGTCCTGACTTTC. This codes for CASTGTSSGANVLTF.

The J gene is TRBJ2-5, the V gene TRBV7-3, with TRBD1 identical over 12 bases. V lost 2 bases and J lost 4; bases outside the gene matches: 2. Germline CDR1 and CDR2: SGHTA and FQGTGA. This CDR3 spans 15 amino acids. CDR3 sequence (DNA): TGTGCCAGCAGCTTAGGGACAGGGGGCGTAGAGACCCAGTACTTC. Protein: CASSLGTGGVETQYF.

This clonotype was seen a few times. This chain joins TRBV12-3 or TRBV12-4 and TRBJ1-5, with 10 nucleotides matching TRBD1. With 7 bases clipped from V and 4 bases from J, the junction kept 7 bases outside the gene matches. The CDR3 runs to 15 residues. CDR3 amino acids: CASTLTGGRNQPQHF. The CDR3 DNA is TGTGCCAGCACCCTGACAGGGGGCAGGAATCAGCCCCAGCATTTT.

A few counts support this clonotype. The chain links TRBV20-1 to TRBJ2-7, with unresolved D. Germline lookup yields CDR1 DFQATT and CDR2 SNEGSKA (reference sequence). Trimming stripped 3 bases from V and 7 bases from J, with 13 bases between. The CDR3 runs to 12 residues. The CDR3 protein is CSASLGLGEQYF. CDR3 in DNA: TGCAGTGCTAGTCTGGGTCTAGGGGAGCAGTACTTC.

The sample holds a few counts of this clonotype. This rearrangement joins TRBV10-3 to TRBJ2-7; 8 nucleotides match TRBD2. The CDR3 has 13 amino acids. The V gene's germline CDR1 is ENHRY and CDR2 SYGVKD. V lost 8 bases to trimming and J lost 2 bases; unmatched junction nucleotides: 5. In DNA, the CDR3 is TGTGCCATCGGTCCAGCGGGGGCCTACGAGCAGTACTTC. Its translation is CAIGPAGAYEQYF.

The chain employs TRBV7-9 and TRBJ1-4; a weak D match, TRBD1 (6 bases). With 3 bases removed from V and 6 bases from J, the gap between germline ends came to 11 bases. Germline loops: CDR1 SEHNR, CDR2 FQNEAQ (reference sequence). This CDR3 has 14 amino acids. CDR3 nucleotide sequence: TGTGCCAGCAGCTTGGGCAGGGGACATGAAAAACTGTTTTTT. It is translated as CASSLGRGHEKLFF.

This clonotype was observed a few times. CDR3 protein: CSARLGGPYNEQFF. CDR3 sequence (DNA): TGCAGTGCTAGATTGGGGGGACCCTACAATGAGCAGTTCTTC. The chain is built from TRBV20-1 and TRBJ2-1, with a possible D match to TRBD2 (6 bases). Trimming pared 2 bases from V and 2 bases from J, leaving 10 bases between. This CDR3 comprises 14 residues. CDR1 is DFQATT and CDR2 is SNEGSKA in the germline V gene (reference sequence).

The CDR3 loop is CASSSSWQETQYF. CDR3 bases: TGTGCCAGCAGTTCCAGCTGGCAGGAGACCCAGTACTTC. V and J are TRBV6-6 and TRBJ2-5, with no clear D. The V gene's germline CDR1 is MNHNY and CDR2 SVGAGI (reference sequence). With 4 bases removed from V and 5 bases from J, the gap between germline ends came to 11 bases. The CDR3 is 13 residues long.

The V and J genes are TRBV4-3 and TRBJ2-2, with 7 bases aligning to TRBD2. This CDR3 has 16 amino acids. V lost 1 base and J lost 1; bases outside the gene matches: 3. Germline lookup yields CDR1 LGHNA and CDR2 YSLEER. DNA for the CDR3: TGCGCCAGCAGCCAAGGGGGACTACTGAACACCGGGGAGCTGTTTTTT. Amino acid sequence: CASSQGGLLNTGELFF.

This clonotype was recorded a few times. V usage is TRBV6-2 or TRBV6-3 and J usage is TRBJ2-7; D possibly uses TRBD1 or TRBD2 (5 bases each). CDR3 size: 14 residues. Per germline, CDR1 MNHEY and CDR2 SVGEGT. V was cut by 9 bases and J by 3 bases, with 18 bases left in between. Here the CDR3 DNA reads TGTGCCAGTGTAACGGGACGAGGAAACTACGAGCAGTACTTC. Translation: CASVTGRGNYEQYF.

V and J are TRBV9 and TRBJ2-5, with D possibly being TRBD1 (6 bases). The CDR3 runs 17 residues. V dropped 0 bases and J dropped 2 bases, with 17 bases sitting between them. CDR1 SGDLS and CDR2 YYNGEE come from the germline V gene. The CDR3 spells CASSVDRIRGFQETQYF. The DNA for the CDR3 is TGTGCCAGCAGCGTAGATAGGATCAGGGGCTTTCAAGAGACCCAGTACTTC.

This clonotype appeared a few times. V and J are TRBV2 and TRBJ2-5, with 9 bases lining up with TRBD2. The CDR3 contains 15 residues. CDR1 SNHLY and CDR2 FYNNEI come from the germline V gene. The J segment lost 4 bases and the V segment lost 6 bases, leaving 9 bases of the junction unmatched. CDR3 protein: CASSERGAGGETQYF. The CDR3 region has the DNA TGTGCCAGCAGCGAGCGGGGGGCCGGGGGAGAGACCCAGTACTTC. The complete variable domain, with remaining parts taken from reference TRBV2 and TRBJ2-5, reads EPEVTQTPSHQVTQMGQEVILRCVPISNHLYFYWYRQILGQKVEFLVSFYNNEISEKSEIFDDQFSVERPDGSNFTLKIRSTKLEDSAMYFCASSERGAGGETQYFGPGTRLLVL.

This sequence joins TRBV28 and TRBJ2-1, with TRBD2 identical over 11 bases. Germline V lookup: CDR1 MDHEN, CDR2 SYDVKM. After removal of 8 bases from V and 7 bases from J, the junction contained 19 bases not matched to a gene. CDR3 length: 18 amino acids. CDR3 region: CASRNPTSGSGWGNEQFF. The CDR3 DNA reads TGTGCCAGCCGAAACCCAACTAGCGGGAGTGGGTGGGGGAATGAGCAGTTCTTC.

This clonotype was found a few times. The rearrangement uses TRBV4-3 and TRBJ1-2; D call uncertain. Trimming removed 1 base at V and 4 bases at J, with 10 bases between. Germline CDR1 and CDR2: LGHNA and YSLEER. This CDR3 is 14 amino acids long. CDR3 sequence: CASSQAFASYGYTF. CDR3 DNA: TGCGCCAGCAGCCAAGCCTTCGCTTCCTATGGCTACACCTTC.

This clonotype occurred a few times. V is TRBV11-2 and J is TRBJ2-1; TRBD2 might be the D (5 bases). There are 14 residues in the CDR3. Trimming removed 4 bases at V and 3 bases at J, with 10 bases between. Germline V gene sequence: CDR1 SGHAT, CDR2 FQNNGV. In nucleotides, the CDR3 is TGTGCCAGCAGCTGGGAAACTAGCTACAATGAGCAGTTCTTC. Its translation: CASSWETSYNEQFF.

This clonotype was counted many times. V is TRBV29-1 and J is TRBJ1-2; perhaps TRBD1 as D (5 bases). The CDR3 covers 13 residues. The germline CDR1 and CDR2 sequences are SQVTM and ANQGSEA. V was pared by 7 bases and J by 8 bases, with 20 bases between. Here the CDR3 reads CSAGRLTEGGYTF. The DNA of the CDR3 is TGCAGCGCTGGGCGGCTCACCGAGGGGGGCTACACCTTC.

A few counts support this clonotype. This chain links TRBV20-1 with TRBJ2-4, with D maybe TRBD2 (7 bases). CDR1 is DFQATT and CDR2 is SNEGSKA in the germline V gene (reference sequence). V shed 5 bases and J shed 8 bases, with 19 bases lying between them. The CDR3 is made up of 14 amino acids. The CDR3 nucleotides are TGCAGTGCTCTAGGAAAGGGGGGGCCGGACATTCAGTACTTC. Translation gives CSALGKGGPDIQYF.